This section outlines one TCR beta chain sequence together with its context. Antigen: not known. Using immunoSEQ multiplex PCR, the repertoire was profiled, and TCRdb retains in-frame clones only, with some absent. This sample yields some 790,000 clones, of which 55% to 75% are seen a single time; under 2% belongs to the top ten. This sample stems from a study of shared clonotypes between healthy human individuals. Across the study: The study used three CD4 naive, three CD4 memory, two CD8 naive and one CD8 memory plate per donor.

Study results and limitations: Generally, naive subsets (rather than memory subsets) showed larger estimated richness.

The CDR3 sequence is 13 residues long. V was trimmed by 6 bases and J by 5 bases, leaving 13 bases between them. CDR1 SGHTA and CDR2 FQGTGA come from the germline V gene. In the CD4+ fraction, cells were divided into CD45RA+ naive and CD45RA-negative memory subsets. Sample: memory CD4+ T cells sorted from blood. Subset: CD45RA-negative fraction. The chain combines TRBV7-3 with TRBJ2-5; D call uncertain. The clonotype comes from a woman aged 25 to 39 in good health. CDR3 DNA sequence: TGTGCCAGCAGTTTGGGCGATCGGGAGACCCAGTACTTC. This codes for CASSLGDRETQYF. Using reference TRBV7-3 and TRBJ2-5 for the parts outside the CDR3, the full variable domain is GAGVSQTPSNKVTEKGKYVELRCDPISGHTALYWYRQSLGQGPEFLIYFQGTGAADDSGLPNDRFFAVRPEGSVSTLKIQRTERGDSAVYLCASSLGDRETQYFGPGTRLLVL.